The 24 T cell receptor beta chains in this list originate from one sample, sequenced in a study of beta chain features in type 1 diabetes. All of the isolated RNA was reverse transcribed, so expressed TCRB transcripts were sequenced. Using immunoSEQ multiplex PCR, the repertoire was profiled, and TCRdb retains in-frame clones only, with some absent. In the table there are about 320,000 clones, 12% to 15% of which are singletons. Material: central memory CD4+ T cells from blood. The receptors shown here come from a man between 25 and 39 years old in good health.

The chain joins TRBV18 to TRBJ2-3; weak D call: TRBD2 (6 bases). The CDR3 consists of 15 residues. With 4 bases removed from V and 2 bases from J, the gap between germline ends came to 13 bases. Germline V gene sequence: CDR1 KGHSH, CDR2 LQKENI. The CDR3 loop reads CASSLSRDFTDTQYF. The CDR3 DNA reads TGTGCCAGCTCACTTTCCCGGGACTTCACAGATACGCAGTATTTT.

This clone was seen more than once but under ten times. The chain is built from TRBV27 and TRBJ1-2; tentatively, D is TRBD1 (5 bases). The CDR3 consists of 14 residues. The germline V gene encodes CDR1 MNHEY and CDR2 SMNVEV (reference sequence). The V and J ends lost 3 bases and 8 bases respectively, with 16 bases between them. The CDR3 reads CASSLWGSTSGYTF. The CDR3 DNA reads TGTGCCAGCAGTTTGTGGGGGTCGACTTCGGGCTACACCTTC.

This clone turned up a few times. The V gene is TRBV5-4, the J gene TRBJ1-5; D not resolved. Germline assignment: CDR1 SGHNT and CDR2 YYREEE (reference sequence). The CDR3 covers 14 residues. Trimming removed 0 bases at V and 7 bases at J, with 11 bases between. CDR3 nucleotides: TGTGCCAGCAGCTTGGGGGAGACACTCCAGCCCCAGCATTTT. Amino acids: CASSLGETLQPQHF.

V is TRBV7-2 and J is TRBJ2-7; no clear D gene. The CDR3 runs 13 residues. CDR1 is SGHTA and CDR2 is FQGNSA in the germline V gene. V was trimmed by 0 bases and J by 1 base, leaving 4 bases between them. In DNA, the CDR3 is TGTGCCAGCAGCTTAGCAGGATCCTACGAGCAGTACTTC. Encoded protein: CASSLAGSYEQYF.

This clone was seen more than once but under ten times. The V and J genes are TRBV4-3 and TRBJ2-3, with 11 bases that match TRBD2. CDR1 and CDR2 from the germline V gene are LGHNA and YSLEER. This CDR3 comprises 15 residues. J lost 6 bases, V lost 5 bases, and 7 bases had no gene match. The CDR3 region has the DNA TGCGCCAGCAGCATGCTAGCGGGGGGCCTCGATACGCAGTATTTT. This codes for CASSMLAGGLDTQYF.

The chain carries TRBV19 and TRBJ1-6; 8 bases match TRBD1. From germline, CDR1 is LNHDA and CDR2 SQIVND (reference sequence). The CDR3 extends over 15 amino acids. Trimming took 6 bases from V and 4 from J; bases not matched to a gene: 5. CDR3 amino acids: CASSPTGAYNSPLHF. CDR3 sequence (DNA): TGTGCCAGTAGCCCGACAGGGGCATATAATTCACCCCTCCACTTT.

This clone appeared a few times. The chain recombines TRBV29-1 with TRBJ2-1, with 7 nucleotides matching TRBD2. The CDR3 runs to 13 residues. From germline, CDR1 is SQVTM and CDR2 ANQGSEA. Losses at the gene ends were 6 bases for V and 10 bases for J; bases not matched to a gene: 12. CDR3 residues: CSVRPGGSREQFF. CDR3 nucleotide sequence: TGCAGCGTCCGCCCCGGGGGGTCAAGGGAGCAGTTCTTC.

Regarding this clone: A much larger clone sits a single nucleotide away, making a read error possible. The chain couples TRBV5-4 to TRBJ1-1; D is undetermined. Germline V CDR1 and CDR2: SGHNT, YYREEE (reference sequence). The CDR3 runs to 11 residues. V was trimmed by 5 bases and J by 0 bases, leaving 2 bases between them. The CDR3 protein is CASSVNTEAFF. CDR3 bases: TGTGCCAGCAGTGTGAACACTGAAGCTTTCTTT.

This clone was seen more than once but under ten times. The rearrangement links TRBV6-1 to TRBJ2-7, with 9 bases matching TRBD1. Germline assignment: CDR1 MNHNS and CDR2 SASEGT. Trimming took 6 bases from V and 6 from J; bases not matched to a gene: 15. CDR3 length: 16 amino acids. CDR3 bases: TGTGCCAGCAGCGAAATTGCCGGGACAGGGCGCTCCGAGCAGTACTTC. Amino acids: CASSEIAGTGRSEQYF.

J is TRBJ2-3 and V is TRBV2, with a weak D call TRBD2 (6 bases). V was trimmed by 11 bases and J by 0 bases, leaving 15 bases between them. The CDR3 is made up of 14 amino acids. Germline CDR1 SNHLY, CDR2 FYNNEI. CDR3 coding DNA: TGTGCCGCCGGGACTTCCCCGAGCACAGATACGCAGTATTTT. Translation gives CAAGTSPSTDTQYF.

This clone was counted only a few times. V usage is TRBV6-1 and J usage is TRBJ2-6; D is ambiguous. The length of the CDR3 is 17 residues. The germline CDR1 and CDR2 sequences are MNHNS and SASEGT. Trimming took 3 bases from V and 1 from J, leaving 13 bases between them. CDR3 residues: CASSDLLVGSGANVLTF. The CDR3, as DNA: TGTGCCAGCAGTGATCTTTTGGTAGGATCTGGGGCCAACGTCCTGACTTTC.

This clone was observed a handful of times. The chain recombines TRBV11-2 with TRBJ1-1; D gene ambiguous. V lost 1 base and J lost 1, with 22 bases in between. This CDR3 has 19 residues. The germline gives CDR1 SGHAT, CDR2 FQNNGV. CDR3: CASSLAGFRGPQTNTEAFF. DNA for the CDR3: TGTGCCAGCAGCTTAGCCGGGTTTCGAGGACCGCAGACGAACACTGAAGCTTTCTTT.

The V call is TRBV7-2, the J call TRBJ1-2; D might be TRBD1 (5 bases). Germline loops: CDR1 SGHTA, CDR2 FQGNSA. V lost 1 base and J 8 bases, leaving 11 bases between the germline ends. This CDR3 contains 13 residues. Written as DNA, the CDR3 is TGTGCCAGCAGCTTAGAGGGAGGGGTCGGCTACACCTTC. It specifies CASSLEGGVGYTF.

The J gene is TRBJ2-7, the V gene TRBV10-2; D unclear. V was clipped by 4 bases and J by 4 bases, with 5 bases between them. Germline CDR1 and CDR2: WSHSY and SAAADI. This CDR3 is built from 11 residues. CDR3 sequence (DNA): TGCGCCAGCAGTGCCCAGTACGAGCAGTACTTC. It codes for CASSAQYEQYF.

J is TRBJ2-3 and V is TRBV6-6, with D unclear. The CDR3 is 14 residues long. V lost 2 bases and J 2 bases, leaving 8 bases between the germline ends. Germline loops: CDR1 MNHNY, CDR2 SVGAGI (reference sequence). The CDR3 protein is CASSYQSPTDTQYF. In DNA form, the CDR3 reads TGTGCCAGCAGTTACCAGAGTCCCACAGATACGCAGTATTTT.

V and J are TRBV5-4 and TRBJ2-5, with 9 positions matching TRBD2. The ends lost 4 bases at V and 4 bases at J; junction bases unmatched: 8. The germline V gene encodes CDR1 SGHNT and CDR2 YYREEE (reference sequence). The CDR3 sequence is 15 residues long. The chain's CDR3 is CASSTGGGRGETQYF. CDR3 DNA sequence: TGTGCCAGCAGCACGGGGGGCGGGAGGGGAGAGACCCAGTACTTC.

The CDR3 loop is CASSQWSRIDTQYF. CDR3 coding DNA: TGCGCCAGCAGCCAGTGGAGTCGGATAGATACGCAGTATTTT. The V call is TRBV4-1, the J call TRBJ2-3; no reliable D call. Trimming cost V 3 bases and J 5 bases, with 12 bases left between them. CDR3 length: 14 residues. Germline CDR1 is MGHRA and CDR2 is YSYEKL.

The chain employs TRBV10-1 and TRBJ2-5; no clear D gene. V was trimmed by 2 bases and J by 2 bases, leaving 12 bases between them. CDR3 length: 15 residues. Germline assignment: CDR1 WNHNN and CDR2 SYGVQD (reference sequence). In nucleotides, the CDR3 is TGCGCCAGCAGTGAGGGGCTACCAGGACAAGAGACCCAGTACTTC. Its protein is CASSEGLPGQETQYF.

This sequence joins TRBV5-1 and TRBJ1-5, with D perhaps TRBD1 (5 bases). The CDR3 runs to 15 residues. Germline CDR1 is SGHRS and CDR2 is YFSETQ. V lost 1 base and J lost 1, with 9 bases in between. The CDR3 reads CASSLSGMSNQPQHF. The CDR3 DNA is TGCGCCAGCAGCTTGTCAGGGATGAGCAATCAGCCCCAGCATTTT.

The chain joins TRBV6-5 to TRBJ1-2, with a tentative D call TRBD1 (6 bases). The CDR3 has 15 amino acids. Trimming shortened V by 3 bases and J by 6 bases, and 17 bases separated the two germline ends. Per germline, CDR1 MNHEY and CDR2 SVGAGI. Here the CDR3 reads CASSYSIRGSNGYTF. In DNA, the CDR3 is TGTGCCAGCAGTTATTCAATCAGGGGATCAAATGGCTACACCTTC.

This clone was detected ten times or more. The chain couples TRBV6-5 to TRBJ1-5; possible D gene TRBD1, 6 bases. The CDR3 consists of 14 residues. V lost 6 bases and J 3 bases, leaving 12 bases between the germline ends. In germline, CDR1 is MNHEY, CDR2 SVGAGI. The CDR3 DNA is TGTGCCAGCAGCCCCGACAGGACCAATCAGCCCCAGCATTTT. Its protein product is CASSPDRTNQPQHF.

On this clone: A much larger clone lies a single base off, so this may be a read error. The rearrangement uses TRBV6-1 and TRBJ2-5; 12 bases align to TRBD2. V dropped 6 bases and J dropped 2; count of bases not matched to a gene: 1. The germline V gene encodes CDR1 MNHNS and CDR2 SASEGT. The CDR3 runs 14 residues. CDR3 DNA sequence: TGTGCCAGCAGACTAGCGGGAGGACAAGAGACCCAGTACTTC. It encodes CASRLAGGQETQYF.

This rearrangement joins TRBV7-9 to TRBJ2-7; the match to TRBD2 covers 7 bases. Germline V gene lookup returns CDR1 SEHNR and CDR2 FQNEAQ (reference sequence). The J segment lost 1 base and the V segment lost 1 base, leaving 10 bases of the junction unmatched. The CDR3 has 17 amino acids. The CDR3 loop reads CASSLGGHGRMSYEQYF. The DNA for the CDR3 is TGTGCCAGCAGCTTAGGAGGACACGGGAGGATGTCCTACGAGCAGTACTTC.

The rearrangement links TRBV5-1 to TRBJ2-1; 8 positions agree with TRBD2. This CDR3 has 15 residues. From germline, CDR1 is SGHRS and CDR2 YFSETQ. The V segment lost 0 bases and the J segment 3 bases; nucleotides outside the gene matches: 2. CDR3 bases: TGCGCCAGCAGCTTGGATAGCGGGGACTACAATGAGCAGTTCTTC. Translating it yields CASSLDSGDYNEQFF.